Each of the 3 T cell receptor beta chains below was sequenced from the same sample in a study of cytotoxic CD8 clonotypes in ibrutinib-treated CLL. Sequencing used immunoSEQ multiplex PCR; TCRdb keeps in-frame clones, though not all of them. The table lists approximately 210,000 clones, approximately 72% of them singletons. The material was PBMCs, obtained after 24 months of ibrutinib treatment. These TCRs come from a human donor with chronic lymphocytic leukemia.

This clone came up a few times. This chain joins TRBV7-2 and TRBJ2-7, with 14 bases matching TRBD2. CDR3 length equals 15 residues. With V trimmed by 4 bases and J by 6 bases, 5 bases remained unmatched. The germline V gene encodes CDR1 SGHTA and CDR2 FQGNSA. CDR3 region: CASSYPGLAGGEQYF. The CDR3 nucleotides are TGTGCCAGCAGCTACCCCGGACTAGCGGGAGGCGAGCAGTACTTC.

The chain carries TRBV9 and TRBJ2-1; 8 bases line up with TRBD2. Germline CDR1 SGDLS, CDR2 YYNGEE. V trimming: 0 bases; J trimming: 5 bases; junction bases outside the gene matches: 4. The CDR3 runs to 15 residues. CDR3 nucleotides: TGTGCCAGCAGCGTAGCCGGGAGGGCCCACAATGAGCAGTTCTTC. Amino acids: CASSVAGRAHNEQFF.

The chain recombines TRBV30 with TRBJ1-2; unclear D gene. CDR1 is GTSNPN and CDR2 is SVGIG in the germline V gene (reference sequence). The CDR3 length is 12 residues. The V end lost 5 bases, the J end lost 6 bases, and 13 bases lay between the germline ends. The CDR3 DNA sequence: TGTGCCTGGGGAGAGGAGGAGGATGGCTACACCTTC. Its translation: CAWGEEEDGYTF.